This T cell receptor (beta chain) appears in the sequencing data of a study of blood T cell repertoires in COVID-19. Assay used: immunoSEQ multiplex PCR; TCRdb lists only in-frame clones, some missing. The table includes approximately 74,000 clones, approximately 88% detected once. The CDR3 contains 12 residues. Trimming stripped 2 bases from V and 7 bases from J, with 9 bases between. CDR1 and CDR2 from the germline V gene are SGHTA and FQGNSA. Sequenced: peripheral blood. The chain links TRBV7-2 to TRBJ2-7; no reliable D call. The clonotype comes from an elderly man with active or convalescent COVID-19. CDR3 nucleotide sequence: TGTGCCAGCAGCTTATCGGTCCTGGAGCAGTACTTC. This codes for CASSLSVLEQYF.